The 25 T cell receptor beta chains presented below share a single source sample, sequenced in a study of T cell responses to AZD1222 COVID-19 vaccine. Repertoires were generated with immunoSEQ multiplex PCR, while TCRdb's copy carries only in-frame clones and drops some. Among about 130,000 clones listed, over 75% were seen once. Material: peripheral blood, obtained on day 0 of AZD1222 vaccination. These receptors all come from an adult in good health.

This clone was counted once. The chain combines TRBV24-1 with TRBJ2-1; 10 bases map to TRBD1. The germline gives CDR1 KGHDR, CDR2 SFDVKD. This CDR3 has 15 residues. The trim removed 3 bases at V and 6 bases at J, leaving 4 bases unmatched. The CDR3 DNA reads TGTGCCACCAGTGATACTAGGACAGGGGGCAATGAGCAGTTCTTC. This sequence encodes CATSDTRTGGNEQFF.

The V call is TRBV7-9, the J call TRBJ2-7; 10 nucleotides align to TRBD1. CDR1 SEHNR and CDR2 FQNEAQ come from the germline V gene (reference sequence). The CDR3 contains 16 residues. V lost 2 bases to trimming and J lost 3 bases; unmatched junction nucleotides: 7. CDR3 sequence: CASSLMPGQGSYEQYF. The CDR3 bases are TGTGCCAGCAGCTTAATGCCGGGACAGGGGAGCTACGAGCAGTACTTC.

The rearrangement joins TRBV5-4 to TRBJ1-1; 7 bases are shared with TRBD1. Looked up from germline, CDR1 is SGHNT and CDR2 is YYREEE (reference sequence). J gave up 2 bases and V 7 bases, and 8 bases lay outside the gene matches. There are 14 residues in the CDR3. CDR3 sequence reads: CASQSRTGNTEAFF. The CDR3 DNA follows: TGTGCCAGCCAATCCCGGACAGGCAACACTGAAGCTTTCTTT.

The chain joins TRBV9 to TRBJ2-1; D not resolved. This CDR3 is built from 16 residues. V lost 2 bases, J lost 2 bases, and 14 bases lay in between. Germline assignment: CDR1 SGDLS and CDR2 YYNGEE. The chain's CDR3 is CASSVPQTSPYNEQFF. CDR3 sequence (DNA): TGTGCCAGCAGCGTTCCGCAGACAAGCCCCTACAATGAGCAGTTCTTC.

The chain couples TRBV6-5 to TRBJ2-7; 7 nucleotides match TRBD1. Germline V gene sequence: CDR1 MNHEY, CDR2 SVGAGI. V shed 6 bases and J 6 bases; nucleotides not matched to a gene: 5. CDR3 size: 12 residues. CDR3 sequence (DNA): TGTGCCAGCAGCTGGACAGGTACCGAGCAGTACTTC. This translates into CASSWTGTEQYF.

This sequence joins TRBV4-2 and TRBJ1-2, with D possibly matching TRBD1 (5 bases). Per germline, CDR1 LGHNA and CDR2 YNFKEQ. V dropped 7 bases and J dropped 6 bases, with 27 bases sitting between them. The CDR3 is 17 residues long. The CDR3 reads CASTSGTQWPGEDGYTF. CDR3 coding DNA: TGTGCCAGCACCTCCGGGACCCAATGGCCTGGTGAAGATGGCTACACCTTC.

The chain carries TRBV18 and TRBJ1-1, with 7 bases aligning to TRBD1. J was trimmed by 8 bases and V by 3 bases; bases with no gene match: 6. This CDR3 has 13 residues. CDR1 and CDR2 from the germline V gene are KGHSH and LQKENI. CDR3 amino acids: CASSPRQGREAFF. The DNA for the CDR3 is TGTGCCAGCTCACCCCGACAGGGTAGAGAAGCTTTCTTT.

The chain recombines TRBV11-2 with TRBJ2-7; tentative D call: TRBD1 (6 bases). Trimming cost V 5 bases and J 2 bases, with 13 bases left between them. This CDR3 contains 14 residues. In germline, CDR1 is SGHAT, CDR2 FQNNGV. CDR3 DNA sequence: TGTGCCAGCAGCCCCGCTGGACAGCCCTACGAGCAGTACTTC. It yields the protein CASSPAGQPYEQYF. The variable domain in full, completed from reference TRBV11-2 and TRBJ2-7, reads EAGVAQSPRYKIIEKRQSVAFWCNPISGHATLYWYQQILGQGPKLLIQFQNNGVVDDSQLPKDRFSAERLKGVDSTLKIQPAKLEDSAVYLCASSPAGQPYEQYFGPGTRLTVT.

This clone was found once. The chain recombines TRBV10-3 with TRBJ1-1; D might be TRBD1 (6 bases). The CDR3 runs to 13 residues. Trimming took 3 bases from V and 3 from J, leaving 8 bases between them. Looked up from germline, CDR1 is ENHRY and CDR2 is SYGVKD. As DNA, the CDR3 is TGTGCCATCAGTGACAAGGGGGACACTGAAGCTTTCTTT. As protein: CAISDKGDTEAFF.

The CDR3 nucleotides read TGTGCCAGCAGCTTATCGCGGGACAGGGGTGAGCAGTTCTTC. Translated: CASSLSRDRGEQFF. The rearrangement uses TRBV7-3 and TRBJ2-1, with 10 bases fitting TRBD1. This CDR3 spans 14 amino acids. Germline V lookup: CDR1 SGHTA, CDR2 FQGTGA. Trimming cost V 2 bases and J 9 bases; bases outside gene matches: 4.

This clone appeared once. This chain links TRBV5-6 with TRBJ1-2; 7 bases match TRBD1. The CDR3 extends over 14 amino acids. V shed 3 bases, J shed 7 bases, and the junction held 9 bases outside the gene matches. In germline, CDR1 is SGHDT, CDR2 YYEEEE. The CDR3 sequence: CASSWKGAYRGYTF. The CDR3 DNA reads TGTGCCAGCAGCTGGAAGGGGGCCTATCGTGGCTACACCTTC.

This chain links TRBV18 with TRBJ1-1, with D maybe TRBD1 (5 bases). V was shortened by 2 bases and J by 0 bases, with 16 bases between the two germline ends. This CDR3 comprises 17 residues. Germline V CDR1 and CDR2: KGHSH, LQKENI. The CDR3, as DNA: TGTGCCAGCTCACCAATGGGTACGGGGGTCGTGAACACTGAAGCTTTCTTT. It codes for CASSPMGTGVVNTEAFF.

J is TRBJ2-7 and V is TRBV27, with TRBD1 as a possible D gene (5 bases). This CDR3 has 17 amino acids. V was trimmed by 7 bases and J by 0 bases, leaving 22 bases between them. Germline values: CDR1 MNHEY, CDR2 SMNVEV (reference sequence). CDR3 region: CASIGAEDPASSYEQYF. DNA of the CDR3: TGTGCCAGCATTGGGGCCGAGGACCCAGCAAGCTCCTACGAGCAGTACTTC.

The chain has TRBV5-1 and TRBJ1-4; 10 bases map to TRBD1. The J segment lost 8 bases and the V segment lost 2 bases, leaving 12 bases of the junction unmatched. The CDR3 covers 17 residues. CDR1 and CDR2 from the germline V gene are SGHRS and YFSETQ. CDR3 DNA: TGCGCCAGCAGCTTAGGGACAGGGGACCTGCGAAGGGAAAAACTGTTTTTT. It specifies CASSLGTGDLRREKLFF.

The chain uses TRBV6-5 and TRBJ1-5, with 7 bases aligning to TRBD1. The CDR3 is 15 amino acids. Germline V gene lookup returns CDR1 MNHEY and CDR2 SVGAGI. J was trimmed by 4 bases and V by 8 bases; bases with no gene match: 11. CDR3 protein: CASESWDSQNQPQHF. The CDR3 region has the DNA TGTGCCAGCGAAAGTTGGGACAGCCAAAATCAGCCCCAGCATTTT.

This clone has only one observation. This chain uses TRBV7-8 with TRBJ1-2, with 8 nucleotides matching TRBD1. With 5 bases clipped from V and 1 base from J, the junction kept 3 bases outside the gene matches. Germline CDR1 is SGHVS and CDR2 is FQNEAQ. This CDR3 spans 14 amino acids. The CDR3 sequence is CASSRTGFNYGYTF. The CDR3 DNA follows: TGTGCCAGCAGCAGGACAGGGTTTAACTATGGCTACACCTTC.

The V call is TRBV6-2 or TRBV6-3, the J call TRBJ1-5; unclear D gene. The CDR3 covers 16 residues. Germline CDR1 is MNHEY and CDR2 is SVGEGT. V lost 2 bases, J lost 2 bases, and 13 bases lay in between. The CDR3 DNA reads TGTGCCAGCAGTTACAGGTGGGCGGCCGGCAATCAGCCCCAGCATTTT. It yields the protein CASSYRWAAGNQPQHF.

This clone has just one count. Compared with germline, one end of the junction differs, possibly owing to a read error. The V and J genes are TRBV29-1 and TRBJ2-7; D might be TRBD1 or TRBD2, each matching 5 bases. Germline V gene lookup returns CDR1 SQVTM and CDR2 ANQGSEA. The CDR3 sequence is 14 residues long. The CDR3 coding sequence is TGCAGCGTCGAAGGGACGCCGAGCTCCTACGAGCAGTACTTC. It is translated as CSVEGTPSSYEQYF.

This rearrangement joins TRBV13 to TRBJ1-6; D remains ambiguous. The CDR3 has 14 amino acids. V was shortened by 0 bases and J by 9 bases, with 9 bases between the two germline ends. Germline V lookup: CDR1 PRHDT, CDR2 FYEKMQ (reference sequence). The CDR3 loop is CASSLGGYGSPLHF. Here the CDR3 DNA reads TGTGCCAGCAGCTTAGGGGGGTACGGTTCACCCCTCCACTTT.

The chain combines TRBV6-5 with TRBJ1-3; D unclear. V was clipped by 6 bases and J by 4 bases, with 13 bases between them. The CDR3 totals 14 residues. Germline CDR1 is MNHEY and CDR2 is SVGAGI. Here the CDR3 reads CASSQDGRGNTIYF. The DNA for the CDR3 is TGTGCCAGCAGCCAGGATGGGAGAGGAAACACCATATATTTT.

The chain uses TRBV3-1 (or the pseudogene TRBV3-2) and TRBJ1-2, with 7 nucleotides matching TRBD1. Germline V gives CDR1 LGHDT, CDR2 YNNKEL (reference sequence). The CDR3 loop spans 16 amino acids. The junction had 12 bases not matched to a gene; V was cut back by 0 bases and J by 8 bases. CDR3 nucleotides: TGTGCCAGCAGCCAAGATAGGGGGACAGCGGGCAAAGGCTACACCTTC. Protein sequence: CASSQDRGTAGKGYTF.

This rearrangement joins TRBV27 to TRBJ2-5; D is unresolved. Trimming removed 5 bases from V and 1 base from J, with 11 bases in between. This CDR3 is 14 amino acids long. Per the germline V gene, CDR1 is MNHEY and CDR2 is SMNVEV (reference sequence). This CDR3 reads CASSRVGFQETQYF. The CDR3 DNA reads as TGTGCCAGCAGTCGGGTAGGGTTCCAAGAGACCCAGTACTTC.

This chain connects TRBV7-2 to TRBJ1-6, with D tentatively TRBD1 (6 bases). The CDR3 length is 19 residues. CDR1 SGHTA and CDR2 FQGNSA come from the germline V gene. Trimming shortened V by 5 bases and J by 0 bases, and 20 bases separated the two germline ends. Here the CDR3 DNA reads TGTGCCAGCAGCCCAAGACAGGTTTCGTTACACTCCTATAATTCACCCCTCCACTTT. This codes for CASSPRQVSLHSYNSPLHF.

This chain links TRBV7-2 with TRBJ2-7; either TRBD1 or TRBD2 may supply D (5 bases each). In germline, CDR1 is SGHTA, CDR2 FQGNSA. Trimming stripped 4 bases from V and 7 bases from J, with 17 bases between. The CDR3 is 14 residues long. As DNA, the CDR3 is TGTGCCAGCAGCTCGGGGCGGTTCCCCCAGGAGCAGTACTTC. It yields the protein CASSSGRFPQEQYF.

The chain recombines TRBV14 with TRBJ1-1, with a tentative D call TRBD1 (5 bases). Trimming removed 2 bases from V and 6 bases from J, with 13 bases in between. This CDR3 contains 14 residues. Germline CDR1 SGHDN, CDR2 FVKESK. Here the CDR3 reads CASSQSWGIPEAFF. In DNA, the CDR3 is TGTGCCAGCAGCCAAAGTTGGGGGATACCTGAAGCTTTCTTT.